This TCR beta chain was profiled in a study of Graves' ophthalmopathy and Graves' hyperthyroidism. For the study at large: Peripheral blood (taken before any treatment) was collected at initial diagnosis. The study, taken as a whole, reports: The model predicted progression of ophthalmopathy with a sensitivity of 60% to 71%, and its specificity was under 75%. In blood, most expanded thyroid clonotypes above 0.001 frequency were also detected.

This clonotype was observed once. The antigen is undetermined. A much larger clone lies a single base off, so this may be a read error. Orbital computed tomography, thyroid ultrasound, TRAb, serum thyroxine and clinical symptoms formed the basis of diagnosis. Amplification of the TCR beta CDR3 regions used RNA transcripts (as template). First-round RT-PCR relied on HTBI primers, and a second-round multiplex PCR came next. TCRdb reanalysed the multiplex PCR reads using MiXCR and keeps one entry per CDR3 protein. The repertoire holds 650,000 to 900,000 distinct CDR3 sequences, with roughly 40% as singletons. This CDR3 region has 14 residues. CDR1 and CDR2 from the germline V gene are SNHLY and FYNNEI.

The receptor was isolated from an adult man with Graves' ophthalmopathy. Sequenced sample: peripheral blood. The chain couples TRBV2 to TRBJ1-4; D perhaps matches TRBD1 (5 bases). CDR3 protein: CAGSVGLRGEKLFF. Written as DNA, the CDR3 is TGTGCCGGCAGTGTTGGGTTGAGGGGTGAAAAACTGTTTTTT.